This record looks at one T cell receptor (beta chain) sequence and its context. Its target is unknown. The source of the sample is a study of cytomegalovirus exposure and HLA in healthy donors. The study, taken as a whole, reports: In a later analysis, fewer than 20,000 TCR beta sequences were associated with HLA alleles at 0.05 false discovery rate.

Both 60 Vbeta primers and 13 Jbeta primers went into the PCR. Assay used: immunoSEQ multiplex PCR; TCRdb lists only in-frame clones, some missing. The sample yields over 100,000 clones, 55% to 70% seen once. CDR3 length: 13 amino acids. CDR1 MNHEY and CDR2 SMNVEV come from the germline V gene (reference sequence). Germline trimming cut 9 bases from V and 2 bases from J; bases unmatched to any gene: 3. The sample comprised PBMCs. The chain uses TRBV27 and TRBJ2-3, with 9 bases aligning to TRBD2. The sequence derives from a woman aged 30 to 39 in good health and CMV-seronegative. CDR3 in amino acids: CASSGSITDTQYF. In DNA form, the CDR3 reads TGTGCCAGTAGCGGGAGCATCACAGATACGCAGTATTTT.